Presented here are 27 T cell receptor beta chains from one specimen sequenced in a study of blood T cell repertoires in COVID-19. The repertoire was sequenced with immunoSEQ multiplex PCR; TCRdb's copy has only in-frame clones and lacks some. The sample includes 190,000 or so clones, about 86% seen only once; the top ten take about 0.96%. Material: peripheral blood. All receptors come from a woman between 18 and 29 years old who had recovered from COVID-19.

The V call is TRBV7-7, the J call TRBJ2-5, with TRBD2 as a possible D gene (7 bases). CDR3 length equals 16 residues. V was cut by 0 bases and J by 4 bases, with 15 bases left in between. The germline gives CDR1 SSHAT, CDR2 FNYEAQ (reference sequence). As DNA, the CDR3 is TGTGCCAGCAGCTTAGCGCCCCGGGGGGCGGGAGAGACCCAGTACTTC. It translates to CASSLAPRGAGETQYF.

The gene calls are TRBV2 and TRBJ1-5; TRBD1 is a possible D gene (5 bases). The CDR3 runs to 13 residues. V was shortened by 7 bases and J by 2 bases, with 9 bases between the two germline ends. The V gene's germline CDR1 is SNHLY and CDR2 FYNNEI. In DNA form, the CDR3 reads TGTGCCAGCATGAGCAGGGGCAATCAGCCCCAGCATTTT. The encoded protein is CASMSRGNQPQHF.

This sequence joins TRBV12-3 or TRBV12-4 and TRBJ1-4; 7 bases map to TRBD1. The CDR3 is made up of 13 amino acids. V shed 10 bases, J shed 4 bases, and the junction held 6 bases outside the gene matches. This chain's CDR3 is CATKTGSNEKLFF. In nucleotides, the CDR3 is TGTGCCACCAAGACAGGGAGTAATGAAAAACTGTTTTTT.

V gene TRBV6-4 combines with J gene TRBJ2-3; 9 bases map to TRBD1. Germline lookup yields CDR1 MRHNA and CDR2 SNTAGT. The CDR3 extends over 14 amino acids. J gave up 3 bases and V 10 bases, and 8 bases lay outside the gene matches. The CDR3 coding sequence is TGTGCCACCTCGACAGGGGGTGAGACAGATACGCAGTATTTT. This translates into CATSTGGETDTQYF.

The chain links TRBV6-2 or TRBV6-3 to TRBJ1-1; D is possibly TRBD1 (5 bases). V gave up 0 bases and J gave up 1 base, with 12 bases separating them. Germline assignment: CDR1 MNHEY and CDR2 SVGEGT. The CDR3 covers 16 residues. This CDR3 reads CASSYSRRRGNTEAFF. CDR3 sequence (DNA): TGTGCCAGCAGTTACTCGAGACGAAGGGGGAACACTGAAGCTTTCTTT.

The chain is built from TRBV7-9 and TRBJ1-5; 8 bases map to TRBD1. V was clipped by 6 bases and J by 6 bases; unmatched bases: 7. The CDR3 consists of 14 residues. Germline CDR1 reads SEHNR; CDR2 reads FQNEAQ (reference sequence). CDR3 amino acids: CASSRDRGGQPQHF. The CDR3 DNA is TGTGCCAGCAGTCGTGACAGGGGAGGTCAGCCCCAGCATTTT.

This clone was seen just once. V and J are TRBV18 and TRBJ2-7, with 9 nucleotides matching TRBD1. The CDR3 loop spans 14 amino acids. The ends lost 6 bases at V and 6 bases at J; junction bases unmatched: 9. The germline V gene encodes CDR1 KGHSH and CDR2 LQKENI. The CDR3 region has the DNA TGTGCCAGCTCCTTGGGACAGGGTCCCAGCGAGCAGTACTTC. This translates into CASSLGQGPSEQYF. Drawing the rest from reference TRBV18 and TRBJ2-7, the complete variable domain is NAGVMQNPRHLVRRRGQEARLRCSPMKGHSHVYWYRQLPEEGLKFMVYLQKENIIDESGMPKERFSAEFPKEGPSILRIQQVVRGDSAAYFCASSLGQGPSEQYFGPGTRLTVT.

This clone was counted once. V usage is TRBV30 and J usage is TRBJ1-2; 7 positions match TRBD1. Germline CDR1 and CDR2: GTSNPN and SVGIG (reference sequence). The CDR3 consists of 13 residues. Trimming cost V 4 bases and J 7 bases; bases outside gene matches: 9. The CDR3 sequence: CAWTKLTGFGYTF. CDR3 DNA: TGTGCCTGGACGAAATTGACAGGGTTTGGCTACACCTTC. Full variable domain (remainder filled in from reference TRBV30 and TRBJ1-2): SQTIHQWPATLVQPVGSPLSLECTVEGTSNPNLYWYRQAAGRGLQLLFYSVGIGQISSEVPQNLSASRPQDRQFILSSKKLLLSDSGFYLCAWTKLTGFGYTFGSGTRLTVV.

The CDR3 reads CASSPTSGDTDTQYF. Written as DNA, the CDR3 is TGCGCCAGCAGCCCGACTAGCGGGGACACAGATACGCAGTATTTT. The V and J genes are TRBV10-2 and TRBJ2-3, with 11 bases fitting TRBD2. Germline V gene lookup returns CDR1 WSHSY and CDR2 SAAADI. Losses at the gene ends were 6 bases for V and 2 bases for J; bases not matched to a gene: 4. The CDR3 is 15 amino acids.

This chain connects TRBV18 to TRBJ1-1; 8 positions agree with TRBD1. V lost 3 bases and J lost 6; bases outside the gene matches: 6. The CDR3 has 14 amino acids. In germline, CDR1 is KGHSH, CDR2 LQKENI. The DNA for the CDR3 is TGTGCCAGCTCACCCGGGACAGGAGGAGCTGAAGCTTTCTTT. Its translation: CASSPGTGGAEAFF.

The CDR3 spells CASSQGDTRRSYNEQFF. The CDR3 DNA reads as TGTGCCAGCAGCCAAGGAGATACTAGACGCTCCTACAATGAGCAGTTCTTC. This chain joins TRBV3-1 (or the pseudogene TRBV3-2) and TRBJ2-1; a weak D match, TRBD2 (5 bases). Germline CDR1 and CDR2: LGHDT and YNNKEL (reference sequence). The CDR3 extends over 17 amino acids. V gave up 1 base and J gave up 0 bases, with 13 bases separating them.

The sample holds a few counts of this clone. The chain combines TRBV7-3 with TRBJ2-2, with D perhaps TRBD2 (5 bases). The CDR3 has 16 amino acids. Looked up from germline, CDR1 is SGHTA and CDR2 is FQGTGA. The V gene lost 2 bases and the J gene lost 3 bases, with 13 bases spanning the gap. The CDR3 region is CASSLFGGYDTGELFF. CDR3 DNA sequence: TGTGCCAGCAGCTTATTCGGCGGGTACGACACCGGGGAGCTGTTTTTT.

The rearrangement uses TRBV24-1 and TRBJ2-6, with D maybe TRBD1 (6 bases). V lost 3 bases, J lost 0 bases, and 8 bases lay in between. This CDR3 is 16 amino acids long. Germline CDR1 is KGHDR and CDR2 is SFDVKD. The CDR3 spells CATSDDRSSGANVLTF. CDR3 nucleotide sequence: TGTGCCACCAGTGATGACAGGAGCTCTGGGGCCAACGTCCTGACTTTC.

As DNA, the CDR3 is TGTGCCAGCAGCTCGACGGGGGTAGGGACAGATACGCAGTATTTT. Protein product: CASSSTGVGTDTQYF. The V and J genes are TRBV7-3 and TRBJ2-3, with TRBD2 as a possible D gene (6 bases). The CDR3 is 15 residues long. Germline V gene sequence: CDR1 SGHTA, CDR2 FQGTGA. V was shortened by 4 bases and J by 3 bases, with 14 bases between the two germline ends. Using reference TRBV7-3 and TRBJ2-3 for the parts outside the CDR3, the full variable domain is GAGVSQTPSNKVTEKGKYVELRCDPISGHTALYWYRQSLGQGPEFLIYFQGTGAADDSGLPNDRFFAVRPEGSVSTLKIQRTERGDSAVYLCASSSTGVGTDTQYFGPGTRLTVL.

This chain uses TRBV28 with TRBJ1-6, with TRBD1 as a possible D gene (6 bases). V dropped 7 bases and J dropped 3 bases, with 13 bases sitting between them. The CDR3 runs 15 residues. Germline V CDR1 and CDR2: MDHEN, SYDVKM. CDR3 coding DNA: TGTGCCAGCATCCCTGGGGGCCGCTATAATTCACCCCTCCACTTT. Protein: CASIPGGRYNSPLHF.

The V call is TRBV6-4, the J call TRBJ2-1, with TRBD1 matching over 10 bases. Trimming took 7 bases from V and 5 from J; bases not matched to a gene: 14. The CDR3 totals 17 residues. Germline V gene data show CDR1 as MRHNA and CDR2 as SNTAGT. CDR3 sequence (DNA): TGTGCCAGCAACCATGAGGACAGGGGGGAACCTGACAATGAGCAGTTCTTC. This encodes CASNHEDRGEPDNEQFF.

The chain uses TRBV21-1 and TRBJ2-7; the table's D call, TRBD1, has no DNA check behind it. TRBV21-1 is noted as a pseudogene. The CDR3 contains 18 residues. The DNA for the CDR3 is TGTGCCAGCAGCAAAAGCGAGGCAGGGGGGCAGGGGCCCTACGAGCAGTACTTC. Translation: CASSKSEAGGQGPYEQYF.

The chain employs TRBV19 and TRBJ1-1, with D possibly matching TRBD1 (6 bases). The CDR3 is made up of 15 amino acids. V dropped 3 bases and J dropped 3 bases, with 14 bases sitting between them. Germline values: CDR1 LNHDA, CDR2 SQIVND (reference sequence). The CDR3 protein is CASSISMGAYTEAFF. The CDR3 coding sequence is TGTGCCAGTAGTATCTCGATGGGGGCCTACACTGAAGCTTTCTTT.

V gene TRBV4-3 combines with J gene TRBJ1-1, with D maybe TRBD1 (6 bases). Trimming removed 4 bases at V and 6 bases at J, with 18 bases between. The CDR3 has 15 residues. Germline CDR1 reads LGHNA; CDR2 reads YSLEER. CDR3 nucleotides: TGCGCCAGCAGCCGAGTCGAGGCGGCAGGGGCTGAAGCTTTCTTT. Translating it yields CASSRVEAAGAEAFF.

The V gene is TRBV7-2, the J gene TRBJ2-1, with 9 bases lining up with TRBD1. CDR1 is SGHTA, CDR2 FQGNSA, per germline. Losses at the gene ends were 5 bases for V and 8 bases for J; bases not matched to a gene: 7. The CDR3 runs to 14 residues. The CDR3 nucleotides read TGTGCCAGCAGCACCGGGACAGGGATGTATGAGCAGTTCTTC. Translation: CASSTGTGMYEQFF. The variable domain in full, completed from reference TRBV7-2 and TRBJ2-1, reads GAGVSQSPSNKVTEKGKDVELRCDPISGHTALYWYRQSLGQGLEFLIYFQGNSAPDKSGLPSDRFSAERTGGSVSTLTIQRTQQEDSAVYLCASSTGTGMYEQFFGPGTRLTVL.

The chain recombines TRBV29-1 with TRBJ2-1, with unresolved D. The CDR3 is 13 residues long. The ends were cut back, 0 bases at V and 2 bases at J, with 5 bases in the middle. Germline V CDR1 and CDR2: SQVTM, ANQGSEA. CDR3 coding DNA: TGCAGCGTTGAAGAGGCAACCTACAATGAGCAGTTCTTC. This translates into CSVEEATYNEQFF.

This chain joins TRBV2 and TRBJ1-6; D is uncertain. This CDR3 contains 16 residues. Trimming cost V 4 bases and J 0 bases, with 10 bases left between them. The germline gives CDR1 SNHLY, CDR2 FYNNEI. In nucleotides, the CDR3 is TGTGCCAGCAGTGGGTTACAGAGCTCCTATAATTCACCCCTCCACTTT. Protein: CASSGLQSSYNSPLHF.

The chain carries TRBV5-5 and TRBJ1-1, with D unclear. Trimming left V 2 bases short and J 6 bases short, with 5 bases between. CDR1 and CDR2 from the germline V gene are SGHKS and YYEKEE (reference sequence). This CDR3 region has 11 residues. CDR3 bases: TGTGCCAGCAGCTTTCGAGCTGAAGCTTTCTTT. Protein sequence: CASSFRAEAFF.

The chain combines TRBV7-9 with TRBJ1-5; 8 bases line up with TRBD1. CDR1 and CDR2 from the germline V gene are SEHNR and FQNEAQ (reference sequence). After removal of 3 bases from V and 3 bases from J, the junction contained 4 bases not matched to a gene. The CDR3 sequence is 15 residues long. CDR3 protein: CASSLAGGNNQPQHF. CDR3 bases: TGTGCCAGCAGCTTGGCAGGGGGCAACAATCAGCCCCAGCATTTT.

The chain has TRBV7-3 and TRBJ2-3; 8 positions match TRBD1. Losses at the gene ends were 0 bases for V and 0 bases for J; bases not matched to a gene: 8. The CDR3 has 18 amino acids. Germline V gives CDR1 SGHTA, CDR2 FQGTGA. CDR3 protein: CASSLTPGTGPSTDTQYF. The CDR3 DNA reads as TGTGCCAGCAGCTTAACTCCCGGGACAGGACCTAGCACAGATACGCAGTATTTT. Full variable domain (rest looked up from reference TRBV7-3 and TRBJ2-3): GAGVSQTPSNKVTEKGKYVELRCDPISGHTALYWYRQSLGQGPEFLIYFQGTGAADDSGLPNDRFFAVRPEGSVSTLKIQRTERGDSAVYLCASSLTPGTGPSTDTQYFGPGTRLTVL.

V and J are TRBV5-5 and TRBJ2-5, with 7 bases aligning to TRBD2. This CDR3 is built from 15 residues. V dropped 0 bases and J dropped 1; count of bases not matched to a gene: 3. Germline-derived CDR1 and CDR2 are SGHKS and YYEKEE (reference sequence). The CDR3 protein is CASSLGTRFQETQYF. In DNA form, the CDR3 reads TGTGCCAGCAGCTTGGGGACTAGATTCCAAGAGACCCAGTACTTC.

The rearrangement joins TRBV9 to TRBJ1-1, with 7 nucleotides matching TRBD1. The J segment lost 1 base and the V segment lost 2 bases, leaving 2 bases of the junction unmatched. The CDR3 runs to 14 residues. From germline, CDR1 is SGDLS and CDR2 YYNGEE. The CDR3: CASSVSGGNTEAFF. In nucleotides, the CDR3 is TGTGCCAGCAGCGTTTCAGGGGGGAACACTGAAGCTTTCTTT.